The 10 T cell receptor beta chains in this list originate from one sample, sequenced in a study of control samples from healthy donors and cancer patients. Sequenced by immunoSEQ multiplex PCR; TCRdb stores in-frame clones only, minus some. This sample has around 59,000 clones; around 90% occur once, and the top ten carry about 1.8%. Material: PBMCs. Source of these receptors: a man between 40 and 49 years old with colorectal cancer.

This rearrangement joins TRBV6-5 to TRBJ2-7; D unresolved. V gave up 6 bases and J gave up 6 bases, with 12 bases separating them. Germline-derived CDR1 and CDR2 are MNHEY and SVGAGI. The CDR3 covers 12 residues. The CDR3 DNA is TGTGCCAGCAGAGACGGCCTCGGCGAGCAGTACTTC. Amino acid sequence: CASRDGLGEQYF.

The table lists this clone with a count of one. The chain employs TRBV3-1 (or the pseudogene TRBV3-2) and TRBJ2-7, with TRBD2 matching 13 bases. J lost 0 bases, V lost 1 base, and 12 bases had no gene match. The CDR3 has 20 amino acids. The germline CDR1 and CDR2 sequences are LGHDT and YNNKEL (reference sequence). The CDR3 DNA reads as TGTGCCAGCAGCCAAGTGCGACTAGCGGGGGGCCTACGGAGCTCCTACGAGCAGTACTTC. Its protein product is CASSQVRLAGGLRSSYEQYF.

The gene calls are TRBV11-2 and TRBJ1-5; D perhaps matches TRBD1 (5 bases). CDR1 is SGHAT and CDR2 is FQNNGV in the germline V gene. The CDR3 runs to 13 residues. Trimming cost V 7 bases and J 3 bases, with 10 bases left between them. DNA of the CDR3: TGTGCCAGCACGTGGGACGCCAATCAGCCCCAGCATTTT. It codes for CASTWDANQPQHF.

The chain recombines TRBV15 with TRBJ1-2; the D gene is possibly TRBD1 (6 bases). V lost 0 bases to trimming and J lost 4 bases, with 15 bases between them. CDR3 size: 16 residues. Germline values: CDR1 LNHNV, CDR2 YYDKDF (reference sequence). In DNA form, the CDR3 reads TGTGCCACCAGCAGAGATTTGGCGACAGGCTCCTATGGCTACACCTTC. The encoded protein is CATSRDLATGSYGYTF.

This clone was seen once. The chain links TRBV7-9 to TRBJ2-3, with unresolved D. V lost 1 base and J lost 3, with 8 bases in between. Looked up from germline, CDR1 is SEHNR and CDR2 is FQNEAQ (reference sequence). The CDR3 spans 14 residues. This CDR3 reads CASSLEGLTDTQYF. CDR3 DNA: TGTGCCAGCAGCTTAGAAGGCCTAACAGATACGCAGTATTTT.

CDR3: CASSISPRAYEQYF. DNA of the CDR3: TGTGCCAGTAGTATCTCCCCAAGGGCCTACGAGCAGTACTTC. The chain is built from TRBV19 and TRBJ2-7; the D is unclear. Trimming shortened V by 3 bases and J by 2 bases, and 11 bases separated the two germline ends. The CDR3 runs to 14 residues. The germline V gene encodes CDR1 LNHDA and CDR2 SQIVND (reference sequence).

The V call is TRBV5-4, the J call TRBJ2-1; D gene unclear. The CDR3 runs to 13 residues. Trimming stripped 0 bases from V and 9 bases from J, with 10 bases between. CDR1 and CDR2 from the germline V gene are SGHNT and YYREEE (reference sequence). Written as DNA, the CDR3 is TGTGCCAGCAGCTTGGACCCCCAACGTGAGCAGTTCTTC. Its protein product is CASSLDPQREQFF.

This chain links TRBV7-2 with TRBJ1-4; TRBD1 agrees at 7 bases. This CDR3 region has 15 residues. Germline V gene lookup returns CDR1 SGHTA and CDR2 FQGNSA. The V and J ends lost 1 base and 7 bases, in that order; junction bases with no gene match: 6. CDR3 sequence: CASSLEGRGSEKLFF. As DNA, the CDR3 is TGTGCCAGCAGCTTAGAGGGCAGGGGGAGTGAAAAACTGTTTTTT.

The chain has TRBV7-7 and TRBJ2-7; the match to TRBD2 covers 7 bases. The germline V gene encodes CDR1 SSHAT and CDR2 FNYEAQ (reference sequence). This CDR3 contains 13 residues. With 3 bases clipped from V and 7 bases from J, the junction kept 6 bases outside the gene matches. CDR3 DNA: TGTGCCAGCAGCTTGATGGGGGAGGGAGAGCAGTACTTC. Its translation: CASSLMGEGEQYF.

This sequence joins TRBV10-3 and TRBJ2-1, with 7 bases fitting TRBD1. J lost 14 bases, V lost 4 bases, and 5 bases had no gene match. Germline assignment: CDR1 ENHRY and CDR2 SYGVKD. This CDR3 spans 11 amino acids. The CDR3 protein is CAISAGQWEFF. As DNA, the CDR3 is TGTGCCATCAGTGCGGGACAGTGGGAGTTCTTC.